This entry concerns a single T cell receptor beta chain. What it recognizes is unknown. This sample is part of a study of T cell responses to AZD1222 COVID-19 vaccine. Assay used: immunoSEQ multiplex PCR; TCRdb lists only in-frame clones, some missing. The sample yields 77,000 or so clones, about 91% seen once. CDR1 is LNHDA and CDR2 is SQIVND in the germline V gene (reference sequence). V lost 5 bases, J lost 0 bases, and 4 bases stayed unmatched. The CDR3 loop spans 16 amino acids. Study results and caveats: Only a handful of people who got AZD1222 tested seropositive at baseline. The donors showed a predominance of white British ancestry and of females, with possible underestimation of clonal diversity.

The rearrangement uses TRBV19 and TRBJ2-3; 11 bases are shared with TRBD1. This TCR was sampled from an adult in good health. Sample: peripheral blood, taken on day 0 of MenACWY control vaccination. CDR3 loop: CASSSRDRGSTDTQYF. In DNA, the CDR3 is TGTGCCAGTAGTTCAAGGGACAGGGGGAGCACAGATACGCAGTATTTT.